This T cell receptor (beta chain) came from a study of blood T cell repertoires in COVID-19. At the level of the study: Whether acute or convalescent, the COVID-19 samples came from the United States, Italy and Spain. T cells, B-cell-depleted T cells, or PBMCs supplied cDNA or gDNA.

Authors' data handling: Amplified reference gene primers provided the basis for estimating nucleated cell counts. Sequencing was performed with immunoSEQ multiplex PCR; in TCRdb, only in-frame clones are kept and a portion is missing. For V, J and clone size, that table is used; D and trimming come from the DNA. The repertoire holds about 260,000 clones, with about 88% as singletons. V lost 4 bases, J lost 2 bases, and 13 bases lay in between. Per the germline V gene, CDR1 is SGHKS and CDR2 is YYEKEE (reference sequence). The CDR3 covers 15 residues. The specimen sequenced was peripheral blood. The sequence derives from a man aged 55 to 70 who had recovered from COVID-19. This chain joins TRBV5-5 and TRBJ1-5; D is unresolved. The CDR3 coding sequence is TGTGCCAGCAGCCAGAACGGAGGCGGCAATCAGCCCCAGCATTTT. It is translated as CASSQNGGGNQPQHF.